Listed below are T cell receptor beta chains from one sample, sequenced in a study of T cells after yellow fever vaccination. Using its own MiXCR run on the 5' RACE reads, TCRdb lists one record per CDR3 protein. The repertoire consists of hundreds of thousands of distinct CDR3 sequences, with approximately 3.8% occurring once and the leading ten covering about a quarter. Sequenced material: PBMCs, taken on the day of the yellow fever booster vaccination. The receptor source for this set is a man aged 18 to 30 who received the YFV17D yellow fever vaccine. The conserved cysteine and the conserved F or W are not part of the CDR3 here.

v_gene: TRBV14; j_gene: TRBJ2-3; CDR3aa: ASSHGGPDTQY
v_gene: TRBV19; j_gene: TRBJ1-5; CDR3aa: ASTWDRVDNQPQH
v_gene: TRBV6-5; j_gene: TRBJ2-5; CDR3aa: ASRSTGREETQY
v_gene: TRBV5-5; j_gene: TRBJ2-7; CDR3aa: ASSTGQGPVEQY
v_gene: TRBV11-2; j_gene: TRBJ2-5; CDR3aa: ASSLGSGGLGTQY
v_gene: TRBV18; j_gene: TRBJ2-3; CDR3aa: ASSPGFRQGGTDTQY
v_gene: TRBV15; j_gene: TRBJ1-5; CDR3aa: ATSRDGTGNQPQH
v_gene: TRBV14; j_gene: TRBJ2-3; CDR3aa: ASSHTDTQY
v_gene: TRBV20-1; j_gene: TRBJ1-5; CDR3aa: SAREGTSQPQH
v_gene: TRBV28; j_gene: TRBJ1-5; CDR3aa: ASSPRVGLSNQPQH
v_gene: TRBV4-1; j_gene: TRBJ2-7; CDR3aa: ASSQDREQY
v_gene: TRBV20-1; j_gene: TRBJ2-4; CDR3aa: SARVGDRGHSKNIQY
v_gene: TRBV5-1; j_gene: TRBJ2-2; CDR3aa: ASSPARPNTGELF
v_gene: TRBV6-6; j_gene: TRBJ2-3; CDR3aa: ASRVRTGTDTQY
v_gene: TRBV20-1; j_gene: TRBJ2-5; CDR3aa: SAPRQDTVTQY
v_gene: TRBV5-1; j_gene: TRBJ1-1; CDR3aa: ASSSRFGNTEAF
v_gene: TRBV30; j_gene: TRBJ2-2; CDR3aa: AWSPGPEGTGELF
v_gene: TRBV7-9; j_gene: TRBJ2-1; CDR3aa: ASSLGASYNEQF
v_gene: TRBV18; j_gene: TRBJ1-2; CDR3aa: ASSPSGNYGYT
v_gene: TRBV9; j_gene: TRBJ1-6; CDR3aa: ASSIRGLNSPLH
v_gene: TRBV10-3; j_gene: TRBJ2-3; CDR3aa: AISESMGRGTFTDTQY
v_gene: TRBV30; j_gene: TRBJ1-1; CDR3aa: AWGYPGPNTEAF
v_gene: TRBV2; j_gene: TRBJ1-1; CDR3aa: ASSEWGTGGAEAF
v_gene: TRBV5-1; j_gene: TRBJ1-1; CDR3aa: ASSLGDRVLSEAF
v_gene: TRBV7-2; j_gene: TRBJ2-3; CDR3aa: ASSLVPSGGYRRDTQY
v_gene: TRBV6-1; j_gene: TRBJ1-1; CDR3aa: ASSEDPWRDTEAF
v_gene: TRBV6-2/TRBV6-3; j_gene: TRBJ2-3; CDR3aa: ASNLQGVEADTQY
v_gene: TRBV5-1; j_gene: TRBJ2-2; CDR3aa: ASSLAGTSGDPRRNTGELF
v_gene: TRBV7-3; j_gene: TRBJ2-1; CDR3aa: ASSLMVAGGHNEQF
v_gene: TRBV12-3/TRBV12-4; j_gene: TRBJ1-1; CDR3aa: ASSLGLQGATF
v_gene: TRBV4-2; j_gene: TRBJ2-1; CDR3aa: ASSPGTSSNEQF
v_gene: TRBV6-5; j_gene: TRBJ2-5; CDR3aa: ASSLSGGPQETQY
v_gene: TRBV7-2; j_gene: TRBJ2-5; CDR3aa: ASSNRDQETQY